This TCR beta chain was obtained from a study of cytomegalovirus exposure and HLA in healthy donors. 60 Vbeta and 13 Jbeta primers were used in PCR. The method was immunoSEQ multiplex PCR; TCRdb's version includes in-frame clones alone and lacks a portion of them. Of some 150,000 clones in the sample, 70% to 85% were seen once. Broader study findings: Within an earlier analysis, most TCR beta V segments proved productive either about 90% or about 30% of the time. Diagnosis of cytomegalovirus status made by the classifier reportedly showed high specificity and sensitivity.

Remarks on this clone: Its matching antigen is unknown.

This CDR3 is built from 14 residues. Trimming took 7 bases from V and 2 from J, leaving 15 bases between them. CDR1 and CDR2 from the germline V gene are SGHAT and FQNNGV. Source material: PBMCs. The chain is built from TRBV11-2 and TRBJ2-7; D is possibly TRBD1 (6 bases). The receptor was isolated from a male donor in good health and CMV-seronegative. The DNA of the CDR3 is TGTGCCAGCAATTCCCGGGACAATCCCTACGAGCAGTACTTC. Its protein is CASNSRDNPYEQYF.